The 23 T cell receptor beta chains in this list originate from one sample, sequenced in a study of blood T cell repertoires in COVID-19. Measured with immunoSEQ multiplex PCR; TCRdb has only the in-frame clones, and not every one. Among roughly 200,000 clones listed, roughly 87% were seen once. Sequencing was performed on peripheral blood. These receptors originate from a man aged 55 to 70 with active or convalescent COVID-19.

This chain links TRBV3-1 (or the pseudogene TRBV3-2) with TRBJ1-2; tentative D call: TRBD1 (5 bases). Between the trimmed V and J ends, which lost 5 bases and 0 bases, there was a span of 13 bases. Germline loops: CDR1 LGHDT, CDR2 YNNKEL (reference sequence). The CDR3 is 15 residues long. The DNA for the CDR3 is TGTGCCAGCAGCTCTCAAGCAGGGTCTAACTATGGCTACACCTTC. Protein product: CASSSQAGSNYGYTF.

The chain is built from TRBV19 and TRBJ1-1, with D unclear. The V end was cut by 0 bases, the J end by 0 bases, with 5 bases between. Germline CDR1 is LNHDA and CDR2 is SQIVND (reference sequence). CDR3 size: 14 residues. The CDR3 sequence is CASSIDRVNTEAFF. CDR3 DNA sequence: TGTGCCAGTAGTATAGACCGAGTGAACACTGAAGCTTTCTTT.

The CDR3 spells CASSPGQVNTGELFF. DNA of the CDR3: TGCGCCAGCAGCCCGGGACAGGTGAACACCGGGGAGCTGTTTTTT. This rearrangement joins TRBV5-1 to TRBJ2-2; 8 bases agree with TRBD1. With V trimmed by 4 bases and J by 1 base, 3 bases remained unmatched. The germline V gene has CDR1 SGHRS and CDR2 YFSETQ. The CDR3 is 15 amino acids. Supplemented by reference TRBV5-1 and TRBJ2-2, the full variable domain reads KAGVTQTPRYLIKTRGQQVTLSCSPISGHRSVSWYQQTPGQGLQFLFEYFSETQRNKGNFPGRFSGRQFSNSRSEMNVSTLELGDSALYLCASSPGQVNTGELFFGEGSRLTVL.

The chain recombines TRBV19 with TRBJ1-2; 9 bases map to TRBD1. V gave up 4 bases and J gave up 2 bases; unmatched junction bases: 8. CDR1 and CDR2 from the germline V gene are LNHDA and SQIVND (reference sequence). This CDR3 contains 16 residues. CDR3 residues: CASSTAGTGTNYGYTF. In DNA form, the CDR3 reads TGTGCCAGTAGTACCGCCGGGACAGGGACGAACTATGGCTACACCTTC.

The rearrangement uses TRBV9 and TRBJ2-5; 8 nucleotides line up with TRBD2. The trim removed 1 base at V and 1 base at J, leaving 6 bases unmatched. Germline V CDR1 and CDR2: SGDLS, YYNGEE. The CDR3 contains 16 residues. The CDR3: CASSVSGGPRQETQYF. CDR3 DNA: TGTGCCAGCAGCGTAAGCGGGGGACCTCGCCAAGAGACCCAGTACTTC.

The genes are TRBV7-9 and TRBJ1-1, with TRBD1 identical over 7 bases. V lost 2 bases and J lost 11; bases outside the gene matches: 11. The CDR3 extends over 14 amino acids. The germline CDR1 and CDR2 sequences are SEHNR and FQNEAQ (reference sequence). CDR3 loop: CASSLQSGQEGAFF. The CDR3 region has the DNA TGTGCCAGCAGCTTACAATCCGGACAGGAAGGGGCTTTCTTT.

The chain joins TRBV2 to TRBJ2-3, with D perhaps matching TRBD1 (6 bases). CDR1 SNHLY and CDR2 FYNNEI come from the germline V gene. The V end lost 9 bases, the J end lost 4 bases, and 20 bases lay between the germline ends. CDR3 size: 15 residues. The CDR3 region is CASLEPQGFADTQYF. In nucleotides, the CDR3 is TGTGCCAGTCTCGAGCCTCAGGGGTTCGCAGATACGCAGTATTTT.

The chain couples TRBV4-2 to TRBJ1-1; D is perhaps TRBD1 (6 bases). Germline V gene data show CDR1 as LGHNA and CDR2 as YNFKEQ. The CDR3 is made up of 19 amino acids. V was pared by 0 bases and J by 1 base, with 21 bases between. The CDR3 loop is CASSQDWDGGRRRNTEAFF. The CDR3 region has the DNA TGTGCCAGCAGCCAAGATTGGGATGGGGGCCGTCGAAGGAACACTGAAGCTTTCTTT.

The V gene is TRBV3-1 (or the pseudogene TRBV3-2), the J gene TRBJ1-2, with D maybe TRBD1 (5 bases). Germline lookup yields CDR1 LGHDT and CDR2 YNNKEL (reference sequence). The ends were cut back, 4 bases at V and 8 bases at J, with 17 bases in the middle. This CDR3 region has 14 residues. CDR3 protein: CASSRHLGGRGYTF. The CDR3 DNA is TGTGCCAGCAGCCGACATTTGGGGGGTAGGGGCTACACCTTC.

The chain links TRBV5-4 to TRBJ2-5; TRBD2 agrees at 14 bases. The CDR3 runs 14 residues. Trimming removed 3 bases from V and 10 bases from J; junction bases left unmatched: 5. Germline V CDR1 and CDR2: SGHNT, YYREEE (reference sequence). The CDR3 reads CASSSGTSGGIQYF. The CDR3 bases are TGTGCCAGCAGCTCCGGGACTAGCGGGGGCATCCAGTACTTC.

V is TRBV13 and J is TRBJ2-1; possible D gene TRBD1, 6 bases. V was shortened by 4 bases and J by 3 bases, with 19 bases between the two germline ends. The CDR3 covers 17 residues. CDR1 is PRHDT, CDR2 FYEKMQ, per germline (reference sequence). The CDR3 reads CASSSSLGDTNYNEQFF. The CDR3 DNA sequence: TGTGCCAGCAGCTCCTCCCTGGGGGACACCAACTACAATGAGCAGTTCTTC.

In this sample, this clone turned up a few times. CDR3: CATSDPAGGRAFF. The CDR3 nucleotides read TGTGCCACCAGTGATCCCGCGGGAGGCCGGGCTTTCTTT. The chain uses TRBV24-1 and TRBJ1-1, with D unclear. Trimming took 3 bases from V and 11 from J, leaving 15 bases between them. The V gene's germline CDR1 is KGHDR and CDR2 SFDVKD. CDR3 length: 13 amino acids.

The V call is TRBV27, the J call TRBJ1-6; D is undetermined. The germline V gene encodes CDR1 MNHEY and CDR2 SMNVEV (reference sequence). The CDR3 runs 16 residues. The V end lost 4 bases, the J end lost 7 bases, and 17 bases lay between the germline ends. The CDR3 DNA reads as TGTGCCAGCAGTTCGCCAAGACACGTCTTAAATTCACCCCTCCACTTT. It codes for CASSSPRHVLNSPLHF.

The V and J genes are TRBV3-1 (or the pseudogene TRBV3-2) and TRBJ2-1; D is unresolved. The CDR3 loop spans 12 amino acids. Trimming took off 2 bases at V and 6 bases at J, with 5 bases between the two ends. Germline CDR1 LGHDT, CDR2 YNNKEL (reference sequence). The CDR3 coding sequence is TGTGCCAGCAGCCAATACAGCAATGAGCAGTTCTTC. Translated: CASSQYSNEQFF.

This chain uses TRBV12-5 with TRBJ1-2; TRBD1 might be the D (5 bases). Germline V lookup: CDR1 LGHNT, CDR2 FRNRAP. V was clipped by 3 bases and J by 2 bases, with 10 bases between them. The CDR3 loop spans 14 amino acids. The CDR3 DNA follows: TGTGCTAGTGGTTTTGGGACTGAGAACTATGGCTACACCTTC. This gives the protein CASGFGTENYGYTF.

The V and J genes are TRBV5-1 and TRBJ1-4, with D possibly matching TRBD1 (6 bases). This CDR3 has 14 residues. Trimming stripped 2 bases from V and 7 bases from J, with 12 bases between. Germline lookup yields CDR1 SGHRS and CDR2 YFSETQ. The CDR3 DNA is TGCGCCAGCAGCTTTCAGGGGACGGGTGAAAAACTGTTTTTT. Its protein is CASSFQGTGEKLFF.

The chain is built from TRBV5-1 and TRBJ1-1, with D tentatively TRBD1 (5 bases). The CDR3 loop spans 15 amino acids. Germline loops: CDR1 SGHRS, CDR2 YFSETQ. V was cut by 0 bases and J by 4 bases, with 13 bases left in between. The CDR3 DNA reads TGCGCCAGCAGCTTGGCCGCGGGCGGGGGCACTGAAGCTTTCTTT. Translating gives CASSLAAGGGTEAFF.

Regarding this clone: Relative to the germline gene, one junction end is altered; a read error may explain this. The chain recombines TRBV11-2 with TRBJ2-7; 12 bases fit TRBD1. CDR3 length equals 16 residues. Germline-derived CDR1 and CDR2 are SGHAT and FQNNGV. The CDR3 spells CASSLEGTGGFDEQYF. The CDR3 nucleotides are TGTGCCAGCAGCCTAGAGGGGACAGGGGGCTTCGACGAGCAGTACTTC.

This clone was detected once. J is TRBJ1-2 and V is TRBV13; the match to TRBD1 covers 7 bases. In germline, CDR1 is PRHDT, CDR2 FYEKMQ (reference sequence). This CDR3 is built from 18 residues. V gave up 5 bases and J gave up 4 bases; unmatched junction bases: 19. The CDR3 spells CASSAEAGRTGEAYGYTF. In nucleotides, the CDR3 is TGTGCCAGCAGCGCCGAAGCAGGCAGAACAGGGGAGGCCTATGGCTACACCTTC.

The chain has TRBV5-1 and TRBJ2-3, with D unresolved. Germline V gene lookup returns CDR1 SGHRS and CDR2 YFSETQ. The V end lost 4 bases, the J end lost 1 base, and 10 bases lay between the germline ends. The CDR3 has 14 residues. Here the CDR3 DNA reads TGCGCCAGCAGCCAAAGAGTAGGCACAGATACGCAGTATTTT. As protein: CASSQRVGTDTQYF.

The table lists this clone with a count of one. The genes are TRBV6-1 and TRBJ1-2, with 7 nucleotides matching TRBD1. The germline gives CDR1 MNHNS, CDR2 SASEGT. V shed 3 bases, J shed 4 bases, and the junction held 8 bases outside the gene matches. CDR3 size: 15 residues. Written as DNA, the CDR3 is TGTGCCAGCAGTGAGGGGGACAGCGCCAGCTATGGCTACACCTTC. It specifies CASSEGDSASYGYTF.

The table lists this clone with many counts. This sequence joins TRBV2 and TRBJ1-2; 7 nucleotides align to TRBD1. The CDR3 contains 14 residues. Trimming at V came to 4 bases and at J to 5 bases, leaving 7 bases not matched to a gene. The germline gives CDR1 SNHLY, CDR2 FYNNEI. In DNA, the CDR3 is TGTGCCAGCAGTGCGAGGGGGCAGGCATATGGCTACACCTTC. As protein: CASSARGQAYGYTF. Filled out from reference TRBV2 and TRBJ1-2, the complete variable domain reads EPEVTQTPSHQVTQMGQEVILRCVPISNHLYFYWYRQILGQKVEFLVSFYNNEISEKSEIFDDQFSVERPDGSNFTLKIRSTKLEDSAMYFCASSARGQAYGYTFGSGTRLTVV.

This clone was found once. This chain's CDR3 is CASSSMDRGGTDTQYF. In nucleotides, the CDR3 is TGTGCCAGCAGCTCCATGGACAGGGGGGGTACAGATACGCAGTATTTT. This sequence joins TRBV7-9 and TRBJ2-3, with TRBD1 identical over 10 bases. The CDR3 consists of 16 residues. V shed 4 bases, J shed 3 bases, and the junction held 7 bases outside the gene matches. Looked up from germline, CDR1 is SEHNR and CDR2 is FQNEAQ (reference sequence). The full variable domain, completed using reference TRBV7-9 and TRBJ2-3, is DTGVSQNPRHKITKRGQNVTFRCDPISEHNRLYWYRQTLGQGPEFLTYFQNEAQLEKSRLLSDRFSAERPKGSFSTLEIQRTEQGDSAMYLCASSSMDRGGTDTQYFGPGTRLTVL.